This T cell receptor beta chain was identified in a study of T-cell reconstitution after alpha-beta-depleted transplantation in children. A TCRbeta library incorporating unique molecular identifiers was prepared. TCRdb called the PCR reads again in MiXCR, with one record for every CDR3 protein. The table records just under 550,000 distinct CDR3 sequences, approximately 20% of them present only once. This clonotype is a singleton in its sample. A read error is the likely source, as a far larger clone sits one nucleotide away. This CDR3 has 11 residues. Germline loops: CDR1 LGHNA, CDR2 YSLEER. The sequences come from PBMCs from the stem cell graft donor, collected from the stem cell graft. The rearrangement links TRBV4-3 to TRBJ2-5; a possible D gene is TRBD2 (5 bases). This TCR derives from a human donor who donated a stem cell graft to a child with acute lymphoblastic leukemia. CDR3 in amino acids: CASSFGETHYF. Written as DNA, the CDR3 is TGCGCCAGCAGCTTCGGGGAGACCCACTACTTC.